What follows are 7 T cell receptor beta chains derived from one specimen sequenced in a study of shared clonotypes between healthy human individuals (TCRdb year 2020). Libraries came from the immunoSEQ multiplex PCR assay. Imported from immuneACCESS, the table was reduced by TCRdb to in-frame sequences with V and J called. These copies leave out some clones; in studies compared against another copy, an unresolved V gene accounts for under half, and the cause of the remainder is not known. This sample comprises hundreds of thousands of clones, around three quarters of them detected only once. The ten largest clones represent around 13% of the sample. Sequencing was performed on PBMCs. The origin of the receptors is a middle-aged woman in good health. Some clones in this sample may be carry-over from other donors' samples.

A few counts support this clone. This chain uses TRBV6-6 with TRBJ1-4; D gene unclear. This CDR3 is 12 amino acids long. V shed 6 bases and J shed 7 bases, with 9 bases lying between them. The V gene's germline CDR1 is MNHNY and CDR2 SVGAGI (reference sequence). CDR3 loop: CASRLEAEKLFF. The CDR3 nucleotides are TGTGCCAGCAGGCTGGAGGCTGAAAAACTGTTTTTT.

A word on this clone: One end of the junction is discordant with germline, which a read error may explain. In nucleotides, the CDR3 is TGTGCCAGCAGTTCGCGACAGCTACCAGCAATGAACGCTGAAGCTTTCTTT. Protein: CASSSRQLPAMNAEAFF. The V call is TRBV27, the J call TRBJ1-1; D is perhaps TRBD1 (5 bases). Germline V gene lookup returns CDR1 MNHEY and CDR2 SMNVEV (reference sequence). CDR3 size: 17 residues.

The chain uses TRBV5-6 and TRBJ2-2, with 12 nucleotides matching TRBD1. Germline V gene data show CDR1 as SGHDT and CDR2 as YYEEEE. V shed 4 bases and J 6 bases; nucleotides not matched to a gene: 13. The CDR3 has 18 amino acids. CDR3 coding DNA: TGTGCCAGCAGCACCGGGACAGGGGGCCCCATCTCTTCCGGGGAGCTGTTTTTT. This gives the protein CASSTGTGGPISSGELFF.

This rearrangement joins TRBV4-3 to TRBJ2-1; 9 bases map to TRBD2. The germline gives CDR1 LGHNA, CDR2 YSLEER. V was pared by 0 bases and J by 8 bases, with 11 bases of the junction left unmatched. The CDR3 length is 17 residues. The CDR3, as DNA: TGCGCCAGCAGCCAAGAAATCCCTAGCGGGATAGGGGATGAGCAGTTCTTC. Its translation: CASSQEIPSGIGDEQFF.

On this clone itself: Other DNA sequences of this sample code for an identical CDR3. V usage is TRBV5-1 and J usage is TRBJ2-5; 13 bases align to TRBD2. There are 16 residues in the CDR3. CDR1 is SGHRS, CDR2 YFSETQ, per germline. The trim removed 0 bases at V and 5 bases at J, leaving 4 bases unmatched. The CDR3 reads CASSLGLAGGGETQYF. CDR3 in DNA: TGCGCCAGCAGCTTGGGACTAGCGGGAGGCGGTGAGACCCAGTACTTC.

The V gene is TRBV2, the J gene TRBJ2-3; no firm D call. V was trimmed by 11 bases and J by 1 base, leaving 10 bases between them. The CDR3 has 12 residues. Germline V gives CDR1 SNHLY, CDR2 FYNNEI. CDR3 coding DNA: TGTGCCTCCCAATTGGGCACAGATACGCAGTATTTT. Translating gives CASQLGTDTQYF.

This clone turned up a few times. A far bigger clonotype differs at one base, so this is likely a read error. The V gene is TRBV27, the J gene TRBJ1-2; 7 positions match TRBD1. This CDR3 region has 15 residues. Per the germline V gene, CDR1 is MNHEY and CDR2 is SMNVEV (reference sequence). CDR3 amino acids: CASSLSQGVGYCYTF. The CDR3, as DNA: TGTGCCAGCAGTTTATCGCAGGGGGTGGGCTATTGCTACACCTTC.